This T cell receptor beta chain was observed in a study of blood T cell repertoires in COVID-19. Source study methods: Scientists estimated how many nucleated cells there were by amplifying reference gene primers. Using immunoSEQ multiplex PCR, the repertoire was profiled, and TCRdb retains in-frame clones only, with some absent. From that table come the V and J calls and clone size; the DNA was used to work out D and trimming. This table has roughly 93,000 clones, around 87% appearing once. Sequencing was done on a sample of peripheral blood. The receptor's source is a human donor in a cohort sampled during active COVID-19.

CDR3 residues: CSASRKRIASAFF. CDR3 nucleotide sequence: TGCAGTGCTAGTCGTAAGCGAATCGCGTCCGCTTTCTTT. V and J are TRBV20-1 and TRBJ1-1; D unresolved. This CDR3 spans 13 amino acids. V was trimmed by 3 bases and J by 11 bases, leaving 19 bases between them. The germline V gene encodes CDR1 DFQATT and CDR2 SNEGSKA (reference sequence).